This T cell receptor beta chain was identified in a study of blood T cell repertoires in COVID-19. Looking at the study overall: Specimens from acute and convalescent COVID-19 originated in the United States, Italy and Spain. PBMCs, B-cell-depleted T cells, or T cells were the source of the cDNA or gDNA that made up the material.

In the original processing: Researchers report that nucleated cell counts were estimated from reference gene primer amplification. Some clones are missing from TCRdb's copy, which holds only in-frame ones; the method was immunoSEQ multiplex PCR. The V and J calls and clone size were taken over from that table, and D and trimming were inferred from the DNA. The sample records roughly 32,000 clones, almost 90% being singletons. Germline V gene lookup returns CDR1 SGHRS and CDR2 YFSETQ. V was clipped by 4 bases and J by 3 bases, with 12 bases between them. This CDR3 spans 14 amino acids. Sequencing was performed on peripheral blood. The TCR comes from a human donor in a cohort sampled during active COVID-19. The V gene is TRBV5-1, the J gene TRBJ2-3, with a tentative D call TRBD2 (5 bases). CDR3 protein: CASSPTGRTDTQYF. Written as DNA, the CDR3 is TGCGCCAGCAGCCCCACGGGGAGAACAGATACGCAGTATTTT.